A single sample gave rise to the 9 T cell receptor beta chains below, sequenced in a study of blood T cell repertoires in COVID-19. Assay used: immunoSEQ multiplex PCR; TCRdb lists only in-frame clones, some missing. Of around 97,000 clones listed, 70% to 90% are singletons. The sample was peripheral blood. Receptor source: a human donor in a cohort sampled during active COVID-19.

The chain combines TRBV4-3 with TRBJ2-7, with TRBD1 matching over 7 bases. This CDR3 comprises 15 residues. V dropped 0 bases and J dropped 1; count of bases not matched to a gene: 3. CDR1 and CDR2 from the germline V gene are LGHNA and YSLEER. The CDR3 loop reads CASSQDRGQSYEQYF. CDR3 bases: TGCGCCAGCAGCCAAGATCGGGGACAGTCCTACGAGCAGTACTTC.

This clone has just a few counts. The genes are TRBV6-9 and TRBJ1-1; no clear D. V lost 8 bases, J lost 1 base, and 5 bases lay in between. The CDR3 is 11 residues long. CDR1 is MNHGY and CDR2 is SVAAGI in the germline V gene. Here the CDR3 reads CASLKNTEAFF. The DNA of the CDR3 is TGTGCCAGCTTAAAGAACACTGAAGCTTTCTTT.

This chain's CDR3 is CASRAGQGQETQYF. Here the CDR3 DNA reads TGTGCCAGCAGAGCCGGACAGGGACAAGAGACCCAGTACTTC. The chain couples TRBV2 to TRBJ2-5; 8 nucleotides agree with TRBD1. The CDR3 is 14 residues long. Trimming removed 6 bases from V and 2 bases from J; junction bases left unmatched: 5. Germline loops: CDR1 SNHLY, CDR2 FYNNEI.

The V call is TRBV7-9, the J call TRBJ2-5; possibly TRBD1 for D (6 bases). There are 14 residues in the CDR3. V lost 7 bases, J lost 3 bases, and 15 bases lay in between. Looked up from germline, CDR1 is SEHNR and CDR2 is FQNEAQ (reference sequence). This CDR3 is CASIDQGIEETQYF. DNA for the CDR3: TGTGCCAGCATCGACCAGGGGATCGAAGAGACCCAGTACTTC.

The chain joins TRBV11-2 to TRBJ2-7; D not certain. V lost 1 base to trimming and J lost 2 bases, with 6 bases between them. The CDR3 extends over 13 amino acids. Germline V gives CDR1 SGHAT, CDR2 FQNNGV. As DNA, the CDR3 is TGTGCCAGCAGCTTAGCCCCAACCTACGAGCAGTACTTC. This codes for CASSLAPTYEQYF.

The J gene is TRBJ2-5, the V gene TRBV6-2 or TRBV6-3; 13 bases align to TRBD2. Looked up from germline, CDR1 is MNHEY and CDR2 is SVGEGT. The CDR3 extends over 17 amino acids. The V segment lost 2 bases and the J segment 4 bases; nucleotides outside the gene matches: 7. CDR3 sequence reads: CASSYPPLAGGGETQYF. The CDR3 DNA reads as TGTGCCAGCAGTTACCCCCCACTAGCGGGAGGGGGAGAGACCCAGTACTTC.

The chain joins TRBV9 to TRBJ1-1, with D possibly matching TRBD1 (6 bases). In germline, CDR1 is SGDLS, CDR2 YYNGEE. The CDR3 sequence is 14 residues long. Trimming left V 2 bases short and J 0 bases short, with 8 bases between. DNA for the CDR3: TGTGCCAGCAGCGTGGACAGTATGAACACTGAAGCTTTCTTT. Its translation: CASSVDSMNTEAFF.

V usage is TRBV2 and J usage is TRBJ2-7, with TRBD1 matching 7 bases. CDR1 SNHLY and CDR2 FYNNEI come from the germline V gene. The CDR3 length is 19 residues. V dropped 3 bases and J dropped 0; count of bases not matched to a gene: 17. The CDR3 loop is CASSDPKATEGASSYEQYF. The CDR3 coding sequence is TGTGCCAGCAGTGACCCTAAAGCCACTGAGGGGGCCAGCTCCTACGAGCAGTACTTC.

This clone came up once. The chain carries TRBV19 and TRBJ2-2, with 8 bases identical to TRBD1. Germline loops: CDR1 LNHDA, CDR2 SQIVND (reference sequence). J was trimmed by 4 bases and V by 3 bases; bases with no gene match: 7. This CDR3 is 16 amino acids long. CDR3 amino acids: CASSIRQGMGTGELFF. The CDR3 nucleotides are TGTGCCAGTAGTATCCGACAGGGGATGGGCACCGGGGAGCTGTTTTTT. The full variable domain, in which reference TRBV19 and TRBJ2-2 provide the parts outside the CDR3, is DGGITQSPKYLFRKEGQNVTLSCEQNLNHDAMYWYRQDPGQGLRLIYYSQIVNDFQKGDIAEGYSVSREKKESFPLTVTSAQKNPTAFYLCASSIRQGMGTGELFFGEGSRLTVL.